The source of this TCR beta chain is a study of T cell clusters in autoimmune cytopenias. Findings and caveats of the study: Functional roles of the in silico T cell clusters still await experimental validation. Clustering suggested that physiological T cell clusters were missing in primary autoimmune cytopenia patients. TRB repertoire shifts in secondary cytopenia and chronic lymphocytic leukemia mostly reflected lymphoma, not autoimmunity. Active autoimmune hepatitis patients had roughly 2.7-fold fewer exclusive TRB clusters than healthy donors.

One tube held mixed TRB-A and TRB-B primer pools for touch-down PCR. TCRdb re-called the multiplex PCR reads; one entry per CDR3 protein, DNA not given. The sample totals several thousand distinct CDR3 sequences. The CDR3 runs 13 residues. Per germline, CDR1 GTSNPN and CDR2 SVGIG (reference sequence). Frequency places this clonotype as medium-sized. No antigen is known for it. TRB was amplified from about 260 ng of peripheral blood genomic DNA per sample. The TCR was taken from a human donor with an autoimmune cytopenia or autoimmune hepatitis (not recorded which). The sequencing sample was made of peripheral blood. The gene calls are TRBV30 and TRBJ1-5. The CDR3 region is CAWSVRLDQPQHF.